What follows are 25 T cell receptor beta chains derived from one specimen sequenced in a study of blood T cell repertoires in COVID-19. Clones were read by immunoSEQ multiplex PCR, and TCRdb kept only the in-frame ones, dropping some. This repertoire shows some 250,000 clones, 80% to 90% found once; its top ten account for about 12%. Material: peripheral blood. These receptors were obtained from a woman aged 25 to 45 with COVID-19, enrolled during active disease.

The chain links TRBV9 to TRBJ2-7; TRBD2 might be the D (5 bases). The V end lost 4 bases, the J end lost 5 bases, and 13 bases lay between the germline ends. This CDR3 spans 13 amino acids. Germline V gene data show CDR1 as SGDLS and CDR2 as YYNGEE. The CDR3 sequence is CASSPTPGNEQYF. CDR3 DNA sequence: TGTGCCAGCAGCCCTACTCCGGGGAACGAGCAGTACTTC.

For the CDR3, the DNA is TGTGCCAGCAGCTTGGCAGGATTCTACTCTGGAAACACCATATATTTT. Its translation is CASSLAGFYSGNTIYF. The genes are TRBV5-6 and TRBJ1-3, with D unresolved. From germline, CDR1 is SGHDT and CDR2 YYEEEE. This CDR3 spans 16 amino acids. V was shortened by 0 bases and J by 0 bases, with 10 bases between the two germline ends.

This clone was found once. The chain couples TRBV12-2 to TRBJ1-1; the table's D call, TRBD1, was not checked against the DNA. TRBV12-2 is flagged as a pseudogene. This CDR3 is 10 amino acids long. The CDR3 coding sequence is TGTGCAAGTCGCTCGACAGAAGCTTTCTTT. Its translation is CASRSTEAFF.

This rearrangement joins TRBV28 to TRBJ2-4, with D maybe TRBD2 (5 bases). Per germline, CDR1 MDHEN and CDR2 SYDVKM. The CDR3 runs 15 residues. Trimming pared 8 bases from V and 1 base from J, leaving 15 bases between. This CDR3 is CASSSLVVAKNIQYF. CDR3 bases: TGTGCCAGCTCCTCACTAGTAGTCGCCAAAAACATTCAGTACTTC.

This chain connects TRBV14 to TRBJ2-5; 9 nucleotides agree with TRBD2. The ends lost 5 bases at V and 3 bases at J; junction bases unmatched: 7. The germline CDR1 and CDR2 sequences are SGHDN and FVKESK. The CDR3 is 15 residues long. CDR3 sequence (DNA): TGTGCCAGCAGCTTTCGAGCGGGGGGCAAAGAGACCCAGTACTTC. This translates into CASSFRAGGKETQYF.

The V gene is TRBV2, the J gene TRBJ2-1; 8 nucleotides agree with TRBD1. V gave up 9 bases and J gave up 5 bases; unmatched junction bases: 3. Per the germline V gene, CDR1 is SNHLY and CDR2 is FYNNEI. This CDR3 is 12 amino acids long. CDR3 protein: CARDRAHNEQFF. CDR3 nucleotide sequence: TGTGCCAGGGACAGGGCCCACAATGAGCAGTTCTTC.

This chain links TRBV23-1 with TRBJ1-5, with D tentatively TRBD1 (6 bases). TRBV23-1 is sorted into the ORF group, with uncertain function. The CDR3 runs 17 residues. The V and J ends lost 1 base and 5 bases respectively, with 18 bases between them. This chain's CDR3 is CASSQWGRGLQYQPQHF. The CDR3 region has the DNA TGCGCCAGCAGTCAATGGGGCAGGGGACTACAATATCAGCCCCAGCATTTT.

V and J are TRBV2 and TRBJ1-5; 9 nucleotides align to TRBD1. The V gene's germline CDR1 is SNHLY and CDR2 FYNNEI. This CDR3 comprises 16 residues. J lost 1 base, V lost 5 bases, and 6 bases had no gene match. The CDR3 DNA is TGTGCCAGCAGTTCCACGACAGGGGGAAGCAATCAGCCCCAGCATTTT. Protein: CASSSTTGGSNQPQHF.

About this clone itself: Compared with germline, one end of the junction differs, possibly owing to a read error. The rearrangement links TRBV7-9 to TRBJ2-7, with D hard to call. This CDR3 is built from 13 residues. CDR1 is SEHNR and CDR2 is FQNEAQ in the germline V gene (reference sequence). The chain's CDR3 is CASSLMAGESNFF. The CDR3 coding sequence is TGTGCCAGCAGCTTAATGGCCGGAGAAAGTAATTTCTTC.

The chain couples TRBV5-1 to TRBJ2-7; 9 nucleotides agree with TRBD1. CDR1 and CDR2 from the germline V gene are SGHRS and YFSETQ. This CDR3 has 16 amino acids. V shed 0 bases and J 5 bases; nucleotides not matched to a gene: 9. As DNA, the CDR3 is TGCGCCAGCAGCTTGGCGGGACAGGGTGTCGCGGACGAGCAGTACTTC. As protein: CASSLAGQGVADEQYF.

The count of this clone is one. J is TRBJ1-1 and V is TRBV18, with no clear D. The length of the CDR3 is 12 residues. Germline V gene sequence: CDR1 KGHSH, CDR2 LQKENI. The ends were cut back, 2 bases at V and 3 bases at J, with 4 bases in the middle. In DNA form, the CDR3 reads TGTGCCAGCTCACCAGAGTACACTGAAGCTTTCTTT. As protein: CASSPEYTEAFF.

V usage is TRBV21-1 and J usage is TRBJ2-1; the listed D gene, TRBD2, was not tested against the DNA. TRBV21-1 is reported as a pseudogene. The CDR3 runs 16 residues. Here the CDR3 reads CASSGRLAGAYNEQFF. DNA for the CDR3: TGTGCCAGCAGCGGACGACTAGCGGGAGCCTACAATGAGCAGTTCTTC.

This clone occurred once. This chain links TRBV10-2 with TRBJ2-7; D uncertain. Germline V gives CDR1 WSHSY, CDR2 SAAADI. V was trimmed by 7 bases and J by 2 bases, leaving 3 bases between them. This CDR3 is built from 10 residues. CDR3 region: CASNTYEQYF. The CDR3 DNA follows: TGCGCCAGCAATACCTACGAGCAGTACTTC.

This clone was observed a handful of times. This chain links TRBV7-9 with TRBJ2-7; a weak D match, TRBD1 (6 bases). CDR1 SEHNR and CDR2 FQNEAQ come from the germline V gene (reference sequence). This CDR3 comprises 16 residues. The ends were cut back, 7 bases at V and 0 bases at J, with 19 bases in the middle. In DNA, the CDR3 is TGTGCCAGCACCCCCGGATGGTCCAGGGGCTCCTACGAGCAGTACTTC. Residues: CASTPGWSRGSYEQYF.

This chain links TRBV7-8 with TRBJ1-3; D possibly corresponds to TRBD1 (6 bases). The CDR3 length is 15 residues. V gave up 3 bases and J gave up 4 bases, with 13 bases separating them. From germline, CDR1 is SGHVS and CDR2 FQNEAQ. In DNA form, the CDR3 reads TGTGCCAGCAGCTTGGGCAGGGGATCAGGAAACACCATATATTTT. As protein: CASSLGRGSGNTIYF.

This clone came up once. The chain recombines TRBV18 with TRBJ2-3; TRBD1 matches at 8 bases. The length of the CDR3 is 14 residues. Germline trimming cut 4 bases from V and 5 bases from J; bases unmatched to any gene: 5. Germline V CDR1 and CDR2: KGHSH, LQKENI. The CDR3 nucleotides are TGTGCCAGCTCACACCTAACAGGGGGAGATACGCAGTATTTT. This translates into CASSHLTGGDTQYF.

This clone was seen only once. CDR3 nucleotides: TGTGCCAGCAGCCCCCTGATGGTGAGCACTGAAGCTTTCTTT. Protein product: CASSPLMVSTEAFF. The V gene is TRBV3-1 (or the pseudogene TRBV3-2), the J gene TRBJ1-1; D is unresolved. V was clipped by 4 bases and J by 4 bases, with 13 bases between them. Germline loops: CDR1 LGHDT, CDR2 YNNKEL (reference sequence). The CDR3 has 14 residues.

The chain recombines TRBV10-1 with TRBJ1-1; D is undetermined. CDR1 is WNHNN, CDR2 SYGVQD, per germline (reference sequence). V lost 2 bases and J 1 base, leaving 8 bases between the germline ends. The CDR3 runs to 14 residues. CDR3 nucleotides: TGCGCCAGCAGTGAGAACGGGAAGAACACTGAAGCTTTCTTT. It specifies CASSENGKNTEAFF.

The chain carries TRBV2 and TRBJ2-7, with D possibly matching TRBD1 (7 bases). The CDR3 has 15 amino acids. Between the trimmed V and J ends, which lost 8 bases and 4 bases, there was a span of 21 bases. Per the germline V gene, CDR1 is SNHLY and CDR2 is FYNNEI. The CDR3 DNA follows: TGTGCCAGCCGACCGAACAGGGGAGGACGTTACGAGCAGTACTTC. The encoded protein is CASRPNRGGRYEQYF.

V usage is TRBV7-8 and J usage is TRBJ1-2; D possibly corresponds to TRBD1 (6 bases). This CDR3 has 12 residues. Trimming stripped 5 bases from V and 5 bases from J, with 9 bases between. The germline V gene has CDR1 SGHVS and CDR2 FQNEAQ. In DNA form, the CDR3 reads TGTGCCAGCAGCCCACAGGGATATGGCTACACCTTC. Protein: CASSPQGYGYTF. The full variable domain, its missing parts supplied by reference TRBV7-8 and TRBJ1-2, is GAGVSQSPRYKVAKRGQDVALRCDPISGHVSLFWYQQALGQGPEFLTYFQNEAQLDKSGLPSDRFFAERPEGSVSTLKIQRTQQEDSAVYLCASSPQGYGYTFGSGTRLTVV.

This clone was picked up a small number of times. The V and J genes are TRBV7-9 and TRBJ2-7; D unresolved. V was clipped by 5 bases and J by 7 bases, with 15 bases between them. This CDR3 has 13 amino acids. Germline lookup yields CDR1 SEHNR and CDR2 FQNEAQ (reference sequence). The DNA for the CDR3 is TGTGCCAGCAGCCCCCCCGCGATTAGTGAGCAGTACTTC. It codes for CASSPPAISEQYF. The variable domain in full, completed from reference TRBV7-9 and TRBJ2-7, reads DTGVSQNPRHKITKRGQNVTFRCDPISEHNRLYWYRQTLGQGPEFLTYFQNEAQLEKSRLLSDRFSAERPKGSFSTLEIQRTEQGDSAMYLCASSPPAISEQYFGPGTRLTVT.

The V gene is TRBV5-4, the J gene TRBJ1-2; 7 bases map to TRBD1. The V and J ends lost 9 bases and 3 bases, in that order; junction bases with no gene match: 2. The CDR3 is made up of 11 amino acids. Germline assignment: CDR1 SGHNT and CDR2 YYREEE (reference sequence). CDR3 sequence reads: CATQGDYGYTF. The CDR3 nucleotides read TGTGCCACCCAGGGGGACTATGGCTACACCTTC.

The chain has TRBV9 and TRBJ1-1; the D is unclear. CDR3 length equals 14 residues. CDR1 and CDR2 from the germline V gene are SGDLS and YYNGEE. The V and J ends lost 5 bases and 1 base respectively, with 12 bases between them. The CDR3 DNA follows: TGTGCCAGCAGTCGAAGAGAGGGGAACACTGAAGCTTTCTTT. Its translation: CASSRREGNTEAFF. Supplemented by reference TRBV9 and TRBJ1-1, the full variable domain reads DSGVTQTPKHLITATGQRVTLRCSPRSGDLSVYWYQQSLDQGLQFLIQYYNGEERAKGNILERFSAQQFPDLHSELNLSSLELGDSALYFCASSRREGNTEAFFGQGTRLTVV.

This chain joins TRBV7-8 and TRBJ2-7, with a possible D match to TRBD2 (6 bases). V dropped 5 bases and J dropped 3 bases, with 20 bases sitting between them. This CDR3 contains 16 residues. The V gene's germline CDR1 is SGHVS and CDR2 FQNEAQ. Here the CDR3 DNA reads TGTGCCAGCAGCCAAAGGGGTGGGACGGGGGACTACGAGCAGTACTTC. It yields the protein CASSQRGGTGDYEQYF. Combining the CDR3 with reference TRBV7-8 and TRBJ2-7 gives the whole variable domain GAGVSQSPRYKVAKRGQDVALRCDPISGHVSLFWYQQALGQGPEFLTYFQNEAQLDKSGLPSDRFFAERPEGSVSTLKIQRTQQEDSAVYLCASSQRGGTGDYEQYFGPGTRLTVT.

The CDR3: CASSPAGLQRFF. The CDR3 bases are TGTGCCAGCAGCCCCGCGGGTCTCCAAAGGTTCTTC. The chain combines TRBV6-5 with TRBJ2-1, with a weak D call TRBD2 (5 bases). Per the germline V gene, CDR1 is MNHEY and CDR2 is SVGAGI. Trimming shortened V by 6 bases and J by 15 bases, and 18 bases separated the two germline ends. This CDR3 spans 12 amino acids.